This passage covers 32 T cell receptor beta chains from one sample sequenced in a study of response to subunit inactivated influenza vaccine. MiXCR, applied by TCRdb to the RT-PCR reads, yields one record per CDR3 protein. The data contain more than 550,000 distinct CDR3 sequences, approximately 10% of them singletons. The same sample was also used in a study of T cells expressing NK-cell markers. According to that study: The TCR beta cDNA came from 5'RACE template switching with UMIs.

Sequencing used PBMCs from blood, obtained on the day of vaccination. The receptors here all came from a man in his fifties who received an inactivated influenza vaccine.

This clonotype was picked up many times. The chain recombines TRBV7-2 with TRBJ1-2, with D maybe TRBD1 (5 bases). The CDR3 extends over 14 amino acids. Trimming left V 1 base short and J 2 bases short, with 8 bases between. The germline V gene has CDR1 SGHTA and CDR2 FQGNSA. CDR3 loop: CASSLGGENYGYTF. In nucleotides, the CDR3 is TGTGCCAGCAGCTTAGGGGGGGAAAACTATGGCTACACCTTC.

The V call is TRBV28, the J call TRBJ2-2, with 9 bases aligning to TRBD2. The V segment lost 3 bases and the J segment 2 bases; nucleotides outside the gene matches: 4. This CDR3 has 16 residues. Germline CDR1 reads MDHEN; CDR2 reads SYDVKM. DNA for the CDR3: TGTGCCAGCAGTTTCGGGACTAGCCTTAACACCGGGGAGCTGTTTTTT. It codes for CASSFGTSLNTGELFF.

Only a few counts were recorded for this clonotype. This chain joins TRBV3-1 and TRBJ2-5, with no clear D. With 0 bases removed from V and 1 base from J, the gap between germline ends came to 6 bases. This CDR3 comprises 14 residues. Looked up from germline, CDR1 is LGHDT and CDR2 is YNNKEL (reference sequence). The DNA of the CDR3 is TGTGCCAGCAGCCAAGATCAGACCCAAGAGACCCAGTACTTC. Its translation: CASSQDQTQETQYF.

The chain carries TRBV29-1 and TRBJ2-2; 7 bases line up with TRBD1. The germline V gene has CDR1 SQVTM and CDR2 ANQGSEA. J was trimmed by 2 bases and V by 7 bases; bases with no gene match: 10. The CDR3 covers 15 residues. The CDR3 protein is CSAGTVGPNTGELFF. In DNA form, the CDR3 reads TGCAGCGCTGGGACAGTCGGACCTAACACCGGGGAGCTGTTTTTT.

This chain links TRBV5-1 with TRBJ2-2; D is unresolved. The germline V and J ends were trimmed by 2 bases and 6 bases, with 8 bases remaining between them. Germline lookup yields CDR1 SGHRS and CDR2 YFSETQ. CDR3 length equals 13 residues. CDR3: CASSLQPPGELFF. DNA of the CDR3: TGCGCCAGCAGCTTACAACCCCCCGGGGAGCTGTTTTTT.

This chain connects TRBV19 to TRBJ1-5, with D possibly matching TRBD1 (6 bases). The germline gives CDR1 LNHDA, CDR2 SQIVND (reference sequence). The CDR3 length is 15 residues. Trimming took 6 bases from V and 0 from J, leaving 12 bases between them. The CDR3: CASRTTGDSNQPQHF. The CDR3 DNA follows: TGTGCCAGTAGGACGACAGGAGATAGCAATCAGCCCCAGCATTTT.

V is TRBV18 and J is TRBJ2-7; the D is unclear. Between the trimmed V and J ends, which lost 3 bases and 6 bases, there was a span of 18 bases. CDR1 is KGHSH and CDR2 is LQKENI in the germline V gene. This CDR3 spans 15 amino acids. CDR3 loop: CASSPGFLEGSEQYF. DNA for the CDR3: TGTGCCAGCTCACCTGGGTTTTTGGAAGGATCCGAGCAGTACTTC. Combining the CDR3 with reference TRBV18 and TRBJ2-7 gives the whole variable domain NAGVMQNPRHLVRRRGQEARLRCSPMKGHSHVYWYRQLPEEGLKFMVYLQKENIIDESGMPKERFSAEFPKEGPSILRIQQVVRGDSAAYFCASSPGFLEGSEQYFGPGTRLTVT.

The chain carries TRBV7-2 and TRBJ2-7; TRBD1 might be the D (6 bases). Germline values: CDR1 SGHTA, CDR2 FQGNSA. CDR3 size: 13 residues. V was clipped by 1 base and J by 5 bases, with 9 bases between them. CDR3 sequence (DNA): TGTGCCAGCAGCTTAGACAGGGAGCACGAGCAGTACTTC. It specifies CASSLDREHEQYF.

CDR3 in DNA: TGTGCCAGCGCTCCCGTAGGGGGGGGCCTATACGAGCAGTACTTC. Encoded protein: CASAPVGGGLYEQYF. V gene TRBV12-3 or TRBV12-4 combines with J gene TRBJ2-7; D is perhaps TRBD2 (7 bases). The V end lost 8 bases, the J end lost 4 bases, and 21 bases lay between the germline ends. The CDR3 runs 15 residues.

The chain carries TRBV20-1 and TRBJ2-1; 7 bases line up with TRBD2. The CDR3 runs 16 residues. V shed 1 base, J shed 2 bases, and the junction held 8 bases outside the gene matches. Germline V gives CDR1 DFQATT, CDR2 SNEGSKA (reference sequence). The CDR3 coding sequence is TGCAGTGCTAGAGTCGTCGGGGGACTAACCTACAATGAGCAGTTCTTC. This sequence encodes CSARVVGGLTYNEQFF.

The rearrangement joins TRBV7-2 to TRBJ2-3; D possibly corresponds to TRBD2 (7 bases). The germline V and J ends were trimmed by 5 bases and 5 bases, with 20 bases remaining between them. The CDR3 is 16 residues long. Germline CDR1 is SGHTA and CDR2 is FQGNSA. Here the CDR3 DNA reads TGTGCCAGCAGCCCGAACTTGAGGGGGGGAGGAGATACGCAGTATTTT. Amino acids: CASSPNLRGGGDTQYF.

In its sample, this clonotype was seen many times. CDR3 coding DNA: TGTGCCAGCTCACCACGAACTGGAAACACAGATACGCAGTATTTT. Translating gives CASSPRTGNTDTQYF. The chain uses TRBV18 and TRBJ2-3; no firm D call. Germline V gene sequence: CDR1 KGHSH, CDR2 LQKENI. The V and J ends lost 1 base and 2 bases respectively, with 10 bases between them. This CDR3 is built from 15 residues.

This sequence joins TRBV11-2 and TRBJ2-7, with D possibly matching TRBD1 (5 bases). V lost 2 bases and J 1 base, leaving 9 bases between the germline ends. CDR3 size: 14 residues. In germline, CDR1 is SGHAT, CDR2 FQNNGV. The CDR3, as DNA: TGTGCCAGCAGCTTACAGAGACAGTCCTACGAGCAGTACTTC. Translating it yields CASSLQRQSYEQYF. Drawing the rest from reference TRBV11-2 and TRBJ2-7, the complete variable domain is EAGVAQSPRYKIIEKRQSVAFWCNPISGHATLYWYQQILGQGPKLLIQFQNNGVVDDSQLPKDRFSAERLKGVDSTLKIQPAKLEDSAVYLCASSLQRQSYEQYFGPGTRLTVT.

This clonotype was seen a handful of times. The chain combines TRBV5-1 with TRBJ2-7; TRBD2 aligns across 9 bases. The CDR3 loop spans 14 amino acids. Germline V gives CDR1 SGHRS, CDR2 YFSETQ. Trimming at V came to 3 bases and at J to 4 bases, leaving 5 bases not matched to a gene. This chain's CDR3 is CASSSSGNWYEQYF. The CDR3 region has the DNA TGCGCCAGCAGCTCTAGCGGGAATTGGTACGAGCAGTACTTC. Filled out from reference TRBV5-1 and TRBJ2-7, the complete variable domain reads KAGVTQTPRYLIKTRGQQVTLSCSPISGHRSVSWYQQTPGQGLQFLFEYFSETQRNKGNFPGRFSGRQFSNSRSEMNVSTLELGDSALYLCASSSSGNWYEQYFGPGTRLTVT.

The table lists this clonotype with a few counts. This chain joins TRBV12-3 or TRBV12-4 and TRBJ2-7, with 10 bases identical to TRBD1. The CDR3 consists of 13 residues. The ends lost 7 bases at V and 5 bases at J; junction bases unmatched: 5. CDR3 in DNA: TGTGCCAGCAATAGACAGGGGGCGGACGAGCAGTACTTC. Amino acids: CASNRQGADEQYF.

This chain links TRBV6-6 with TRBJ2-3, with a tentative D call TRBD2 (5 bases). The germline V gene has CDR1 MNHNY and CDR2 SVGAGI (reference sequence). The V gene lost 7 bases and the J gene lost 3 bases, with 8 bases spanning the gap. This CDR3 region has 12 residues. The CDR3 DNA sequence: TGTGCCAGCAACGGACTGACAGATACGCAGTATTTT. Protein: CASNGLTDTQYF.

This sequence joins TRBV11-2 and TRBJ2-7; TRBD1 or TRBD2 may be the D gene (5 bases each). The V end was cut by 0 bases, the J end by 1 base, with 13 bases between. CDR3 length: 16 residues. CDR1 and CDR2 from the germline V gene are SGHAT and FQNNGV. The CDR3 nucleotides are TGTGCCAGCAGCTTAGACCCGGGACGAGGTTCCTACGAGCAGTACTTC. This translates into CASSLDPGRGSYEQYF.

This clonotype occurred a few times. V and J are TRBV4-2 and TRBJ2-1, with D perhaps TRBD2 (5 bases). The ends were cut back, 3 bases at V and 0 bases at J, with 15 bases in the middle. The CDR3 sequence is 17 residues long. Germline loops: CDR1 LGHNA, CDR2 YNFKEQ. For the CDR3, the DNA is TGTGCCAGCAGCCATTCCTCCGTGAGGGACTCCTACAATGAGCAGTTCTTC. Amino acids: CASSHSSVRDSYNEQFF.

The chain links TRBV4-2 to TRBJ1-5; D is perhaps TRBD1 (5 bases). Looked up from germline, CDR1 is LGHNA and CDR2 is YNFKEQ. This CDR3 spans 15 amino acids. The ends were cut back, 0 bases at V and 4 bases at J, with 10 bases in the middle. CDR3 coding DNA: TGTGCCAGCAGCCAAGACCAGGGACGGAATCAGCCCCAGCATTTT. The encoded protein is CASSQDQGRNQPQHF.

This clonotype occurred many times. The gene calls are TRBV7-9 and TRBJ2-1; the D is unclear. This CDR3 is 15 amino acids long. The ends were cut back, 6 bases at V and 0 bases at J, with 12 bases in the middle. Looked up from germline, CDR1 is SEHNR and CDR2 is FQNEAQ (reference sequence). CDR3 coding DNA: TGTGCCAGCAGATCTGACGGTAGCTCCTACAATGAGCAGTTCTTC. Translating it yields CASRSDGSSYNEQFF. Full variable domain (outside the CDR3, taken from reference TRBV7-9 and TRBJ2-1): DTGVSQNPRHKITKRGQNVTFRCDPISEHNRLYWYRQTLGQGPEFLTYFQNEAQLEKSRLLSDRFSAERPKGSFSTLEIQRTEQGDSAMYLCASRSDGSSYNEQFFGPGTRLTVL.

Ten or more counts support this clonotype. The rearrangement links TRBV7-9 to TRBJ2-5; 10 bases fit TRBD2. This CDR3 is 15 amino acids long. V lost 5 bases and J lost 2; bases outside the gene matches: 5. Germline CDR1 is SEHNR and CDR2 is FQNEAQ (reference sequence). As DNA, the CDR3 is TGTGCCAGCAGCCTACTAGCGGGGCCTCAAGAGACCCAGTACTTC. Protein: CASSLLAGPQETQYF.

CDR3 coding DNA: TGCAGTGCTACCGAGGAGGTGGGGAACACAGATACGCAGTATTTT. Translation gives CSATEEVGNTDTQYF. The chain joins TRBV20-1 to TRBJ2-3; D might be TRBD2 (5 bases). The CDR3 consists of 15 residues. Looked up from germline, CDR1 is DFQATT and CDR2 is SNEGSKA (reference sequence). V was pared by 4 bases and J by 2 bases, with 16 bases between.

V gene TRBV24-1 combines with J gene TRBJ2-5; 11 nucleotides align to TRBD2. Germline-derived CDR1 and CDR2 are KGHDR and SFDVKD. V trimming: 3 bases; J trimming: 4 bases; junction bases outside the gene matches: 6. The CDR3 length is 16 residues. Here the CDR3 reads CATSDLSGGAGETQYF. In nucleotides, the CDR3 is TGTGCCACCAGTGATCTTAGCGGGGGGGCAGGAGAGACCCAGTACTTC.

This clonotype has a count of ten or more. The V call is TRBV28, the J call TRBJ2-7, with a weak D call TRBD1 (5 bases). This CDR3 is built from 13 residues. The V gene's germline CDR1 is MDHEN and CDR2 SYDVKM. V dropped 8 bases and J dropped 3 bases, with 14 bases sitting between them. This chain's CDR3 is CASGRGYNYEQYF. DNA of the CDR3: TGTGCCAGCGGTAGGGGCTATAACTACGAGCAGTACTTC.

This chain connects TRBV12-3 or TRBV12-4 to TRBJ2-5; TRBD2 is a possible D gene (5 bases). V was clipped by 6 bases and J by 5 bases, with 13 bases between them. The CDR3 runs 13 residues. The CDR3 region has the DNA TGTGCCAGCAGGGACTTAGCTGAGGAGACCCAGTACTTC. Its protein product is CASRDLAEETQYF.

This chain uses TRBV6-2 or TRBV6-3 with TRBJ1-5; 9 positions agree with TRBD1. V was pared by 5 bases and J by 7 bases, with 3 bases of the junction left unmatched. Looked up from germline, CDR1 is MNHEY and CDR2 is SVGEGT. The CDR3 contains 13 residues. CDR3 protein: CASSGDRVQPQHF. The CDR3 coding sequence is TGTGCCAGCAGTGGGGACAGGGTGCAGCCCCAGCATTTT.

This clonotype has more than one count but fewer than ten. The chain employs TRBV6-1 and TRBJ1-6, with TRBD1 identical over 9 bases. The J segment lost 9 bases and the V segment lost 3 bases, leaving 3 bases of the junction unmatched. CDR1 is MNHNS and CDR2 is SASEGT in the germline V gene. The CDR3 is made up of 14 amino acids. CDR3 sequence reads: CASSDHRGRSPLHF. CDR3 DNA sequence: TGTGCCAGCAGTGATCACAGGGGGCGTTCACCCCTCCACTTT.

The chain combines TRBV7-9 with TRBJ1-1; the D gene is possibly TRBD1 (6 bases). Trimming cost V 0 bases and J 2 bases, with 13 bases left between them. CDR3 length: 16 amino acids. The germline CDR1 and CDR2 sequences are SEHNR and FQNEAQ (reference sequence). CDR3: CASSLAGTPENTEAFF. CDR3 DNA: TGTGCCAGCAGCTTAGCGGGGACACCAGAAAACACTGAAGCTTTCTTT.

This chain connects TRBV20-1 to TRBJ2-1; D is undetermined. Trimming cost V 1 base and J 5 bases, with 9 bases left between them. The CDR3 sequence is 13 residues long. Germline CDR1 and CDR2: DFQATT and SNEGSKA (reference sequence). The chain's CDR3 is CSARGIFDNEQFF. In DNA, the CDR3 is TGCAGTGCTAGAGGAATTTTCGACAATGAGCAGTTCTTC.

V gene TRBV5-1 combines with J gene TRBJ1-1; D is unclear. This CDR3 has 12 residues. Trimming shortened V by 6 bases and J by 7 bases, and 13 bases separated the two germline ends. The germline gives CDR1 SGHRS, CDR2 YFSETQ. CDR3 nucleotides: TGCGCCAGCAAGTCTGACGGCTATGAAGCTTTCTTT. Amino acids: CASKSDGYEAFF.

The chain recombines TRBV11-2 with TRBJ2-2, with a tentative D call TRBD2 (6 bases). This CDR3 is built from 18 residues. Trimming stripped 4 bases from V and 7 bases from J, with 25 bases between. Germline V CDR1 and CDR2: SGHAT, FQNNGV. This CDR3 reads CASSSQPIGGGLFGELFF. The CDR3 DNA reads as TGTGCCAGCAGCTCACAGCCGATCGGGGGTGGACTGTTCGGGGAGCTGTTTTTT.

This clonotype showed up just a few times. V gene TRBV6-1 combines with J gene TRBJ2-7; perhaps D is TRBD1 or TRBD2 (5 bases each). Trimming took off 5 bases at V and 4 bases at J, with 15 bases between the two ends. Germline CDR1 and CDR2: MNHNS and SASEGT. The CDR3 runs to 14 residues. The CDR3 here is CASSIRDGQYEQYF. As DNA, the CDR3 is TGTGCCAGCAGTATCCGGGACGGTCAATACGAGCAGTACTTC.